The clone carrying this T cell receptor beta chain was seen more than once but under ten times. Its target is unknown. This CDR3 is also generated by other DNA sequences in the sample. The CDR3 spans 12 residues. Losses at the gene ends were 4 bases for V and 4 bases for J; bases not matched to a gene: 1. Germline CDR1 SGHRS, CDR2 YFSETQ. The protocol was immunoSEQ multiplex PCR, while the TCRdb copy is restricted to in-frame clones and leaves out a portion. Here the sample spans around 190,000 clones, about 85% being singletons. The data stem from a study of cytomegalovirus exposure and HLA in healthy donors. Study outcomes and limitations: The dataset shows that most TCR sequences were rare, while some public TCRs occurred in many donors. According to the study, approximately 150 TCR beta chains were cytomegalovirus-associated. Under in vitro conditions, three CMV-associated chains were confirmed as specific for CMV antigens.

Sequences were obtained from PBMCs. The receptor comes from a man aged 18 to 30 in good health and CMV-seropositive. The rearrangement joins TRBV5-1 to TRBJ2-7, with 8 nucleotides matching TRBD2. CDR3: CASSPGGYEQYF. DNA for the CDR3: TGCGCCAGCAGCCCGGGGGGGTACGAGCAGTACTTC.